The 26 T cell receptor beta chains given below trace back to one sample, sequenced in a study of CD8+CD57+ T cells in acquired aplastic anemia. The use of genomic DNA as template underpinned the TCR beta VDJ and CDR3 profiling. MiXCR, run by TCRdb on the reads, gives a single entry per CDR3 protein. In the table there are approximately 200,000 distinct CDR3 sequences, over 60% of which are singletons. Input material: sorted CD4+, CD8+, or CD8+CD57+ T cells (not recorded which) from PBMCs. These receptor sequences come from a human donor with severe aplastic anemia or a healthy control (not recorded which).

The chain joins TRBV20-1 to TRBJ2-1, with TRBD2 matching 9 bases. This CDR3 has 16 residues. Germline values: CDR1 DFQATT, CDR2 SNEGSKA (reference sequence). J was trimmed by 4 bases and V by 0 bases; bases with no gene match: 7. In DNA form, the CDR3 reads TGCAGTGCTAGAGATCCGCGGGGGGGCCGATACAATGAGCAGTTCTTC. Its translation: CSARDPRGGRYNEQFF.

The chain recombines TRBV7-2 with TRBJ2-7; 9 positions match TRBD1. The trim removed 2 bases at V and 5 bases at J, leaving 10 bases unmatched. The CDR3 runs 16 residues. CDR1 and CDR2 from the germline V gene are SGHTA and FQGNSA. CDR3 bases: TGTGCCAGCAGCTTAATTTACGCGGACAGGGGTCACGAGCAGTACTTC. This gives the protein CASSLIYADRGHEQYF.

This clonotype was counted ten times or more. The chain has TRBV19 and TRBJ2-5; the D gene is possibly TRBD1 (6 bases). Germline V gives CDR1 LNHDA, CDR2 SQIVND (reference sequence). V lost 10 bases, J lost 3 bases, and 18 bases lay in between. This CDR3 is 14 amino acids long. DNA for the CDR3: TGTGCCACCTCGACAGGCATGGGGGAAGAGACCCAGTACTTC. The encoded protein is CATSTGMGEETQYF.

On this clonotype: No conserved phenylalanine or tryptophan is present at the end of the CDR3, so a read error is the likely explanation. No DNA is shown, since the ends of the CDR3 on it are uncertain; the CDR3 is the one TCRdb lists. The chain has TRBV20-1 and TRBJ1-2; the table assigns TRBD1, which was not confirmed against the DNA. From its first to its last residue, the CDR3 has 16 amino acids. Per germline, CDR1 DFQATT and CDR2 SNEGSKA (reference sequence). CDR3 in amino acids: CSARDLGGASNYGNTS.

The chain combines TRBV20-1 with TRBJ2-7; D is perhaps TRBD1 (5 bases). Germline CDR1 is DFQATT and CDR2 is SNEGSKA (reference sequence). Trimming shortened V by 5 bases and J by 4 bases, and 9 bases separated the two germline ends. This CDR3 spans 11 amino acids. Written as DNA, the CDR3 is TGCAGTGCTGTGCGACAGTACGAGCAGTACTTC. This encodes CSAVRQYEQYF.

The chain employs TRBV2 and TRBJ2-1, with TRBD1 matching 8 bases. The CDR3 totals 14 residues. The ends lost 4 bases at V and 5 bases at J; junction bases unmatched: 4. Germline values: CDR1 SNHLY, CDR2 FYNNEI. In DNA form, the CDR3 reads TGTGCCAGCAGTGGCCTGACAGGGGACAATGAGCAGTTCTTC. Protein product: CASSGLTGDNEQFF.

V gene TRBV7-9 combines with J gene TRBJ1-5; 8 nucleotides align to TRBD1. The germline gives CDR1 SEHNR, CDR2 FQNEAQ (reference sequence). The CDR3 runs to 14 residues. V shed 5 bases and J 7 bases; nucleotides not matched to a gene: 7. CDR3 bases: TGTGCCAGCAGCCCCACAGGGGGGGGCCAGCCCCAGCATTTT. Its translation: CASSPTGGGQPQHF.

The chain has TRBV19 and TRBJ2-5; TRBD1 matches at 9 bases. In germline, CDR1 is LNHDA, CDR2 SQIVND (reference sequence). This CDR3 comprises 15 residues. Germline trimming cut 5 bases from V and 1 base from J; bases unmatched to any gene: 5. The CDR3 here is CASSGQGSPQETQYF. The CDR3, as DNA: TGTGCCAGTAGTGGACAGGGGTCGCCCCAAGAGACCCAGTACTTC.

This clonotype appeared many times. The chain uses TRBV11-1 and TRBJ2-7; D unresolved. The CDR3 loop spans 12 amino acids. Germline V gene data show CDR1 as SGHAT and CDR2 as FQDESV (reference sequence). The ends were cut back, 0 bases at V and 5 bases at J, with 5 bases in the middle. The CDR3 spells CASSLARNEQYF. CDR3 in DNA: TGTGCCAGCAGCTTAGCACGGAACGAGCAGTACTTC.

This clonotype was detected only a few times. The gene calls are TRBV20-1 and TRBJ2-5; 10 bases map to TRBD1. The CDR3 contains 13 residues. V was pared by 6 bases and J by 5 bases, with 6 bases of the junction left unmatched. Germline CDR1 and CDR2: DFQATT and SNEGSKA (reference sequence). The CDR3 is CSARDRGGETQYF. For the CDR3, the DNA is TGCAGTGCGAGGGACAGGGGAGGGGAGACCCAGTACTTC.

The rearrangement joins TRBV7-6 to TRBJ1-1; D gene unclear. V gave up 3 bases and J gave up 3 bases, with 14 bases separating them. The germline V gene encodes CDR1 SGHVS and CDR2 FNYEAQ. The CDR3 is made up of 15 amino acids. The DNA for the CDR3 is TGTGCCAGCAGCTTTTCGGGAGCGAAGGACACTGAAGCTTTCTTT. Protein sequence: CASSFSGAKDTEAFF.

The chain employs TRBV7-9 and TRBJ2-3, with unresolved D. The germline V gene has CDR1 SEHNR and CDR2 FQNEAQ (reference sequence). This CDR3 has 12 amino acids. V was trimmed by 3 bases and J by 6 bases, leaving 7 bases between them. DNA for the CDR3: TGTGCCAGCAGCTTCCTGGGTGATACGCAGTATTTT. Translated, it gives CASSFLGDTQYF.

The CDR3 DNA is TGTGCCAGCAGTGAAGTACCCATGAACTATGGCTACACCTTC. It encodes CASSEVPMNYGYTF. The chain recombines TRBV6-4 with TRBJ1-2; no firm D call. The CDR3 sequence is 14 residues long. The germline V and J ends were trimmed by 3 bases and 2 bases, with 10 bases remaining between them. Germline-derived CDR1 and CDR2 are MRHNA and SNTAGT.

This chain connects TRBV15 to TRBJ1-1; tentatively, D is TRBD1 (6 bases). From germline, CDR1 is LNHNV and CDR2 YYDKDF (reference sequence). Trimming took 3 bases from V and 5 from J, leaving 13 bases between them. There are 14 residues in the CDR3. CDR3 bases: TGTGCCACCAGCAGGGGGACATCGGGGACTGAAGCTTTCTTT. It encodes CATSRGTSGTEAFF.

The chain employs TRBV9 and TRBJ2-7; TRBD2 agrees at 7 bases. Germline-derived CDR1 and CDR2 are SGDLS and YYNGEE. There are 15 residues in the CDR3. V lost 0 bases to trimming and J lost 2 bases; unmatched junction nucleotides: 5. The CDR3 DNA sequence: TGTGCCAGCAGCGTAGGGCCTAGCGGAACCTACGAGCAGTACTTC. Its protein is CASSVGPSGTYEQYF.

This clonotype has ten or more counts. The chain joins TRBV6-5 to TRBJ1-4; D gene unclear. CDR3 length equals 13 residues. Germline CDR1 is MNHEY and CDR2 is SVGAGI. V was shortened by 7 bases and J by 7 bases, with 13 bases between the two germline ends. The CDR3 DNA is TGTGCCAGCATGGACCGACCGGGTGAAAAACTGTTTTTT. Translated, it gives CASMDRPGEKLFF.

This clonotype was recorded at least ten times. The chain couples TRBV6-5 to TRBJ2-1; D unclear. The CDR3 consists of 11 residues. Trimming pared 0 bases from V and 8 bases from J, leaving 2 bases between. Per germline, CDR1 MNHEY and CDR2 SVGAGI. The CDR3 DNA is TGTGCCAGCAGTTACTCTCATGAGCAGTTCTTC. This sequence encodes CASSYSHEQFF.

The V and J genes are TRBV24-1 and TRBJ2-7; 7 bases map to TRBD1. V shed 10 bases and J 3 bases; nucleotides not matched to a gene: 11. The germline CDR1 and CDR2 sequences are KGHDR and SFDVKD. The CDR3 extends over 14 amino acids. CDR3 in DNA: TGTGCCACTCAAGATGGGGACAGAAACTACGAGCAGTACTTC. Its protein product is CATQDGDRNYEQYF.

Only a few counts were recorded for this clonotype. The chain links TRBV18 to TRBJ2-2, with 8 bases aligning to TRBD1. Germline V gene data show CDR1 as KGHSH and CDR2 as LQKENI. This CDR3 has 15 residues. After removal of 0 bases from V and 3 bases from J, the junction contained 0 bases not matched to a gene. For the CDR3, the DNA is TGTGCCAGCTCACCACCGGGACAGGACACCGGGGAGCTGTTTTTT. Amino acids: CASSPPGQDTGELFF.

The chain links TRBV10-1 to TRBJ2-3, with TRBD1 matching over 7 bases. After removal of 10 bases from V and 1 base from J, the junction contained 8 bases not matched to a gene. The CDR3 is 14 amino acids. Germline CDR1 reads WNHNN; CDR2 reads SYGVQD (reference sequence). In DNA, the CDR3 is TGCGCCACGTCGACAGGGAGAGGCACAGATACGCAGTATTTT. Protein product: CATSTGRGTDTQYF.

This clonotype was recorded at least ten times. J is TRBJ2-5 and V is TRBV19, with D perhaps TRBD1 (5 bases). Germline V lookup: CDR1 LNHDA, CDR2 SQIVND (reference sequence). V was pared by 3 bases and J by 5 bases, with 10 bases between. CDR3 length: 13 residues. This CDR3 reads CASSIFQGETQYF. CDR3 nucleotides: TGTGCCAGTAGTATCTTCCAGGGTGAGACCCAGTACTTC.

The chain joins TRBV9 to TRBJ2-5; the match to TRBD2 covers 9 bases. V lost 2 bases to trimming and J lost 2 bases; unmatched junction nucleotides: 4. The CDR3 loop spans 15 amino acids. Germline loops: CDR1 SGDLS, CDR2 YYNGEE. The CDR3: CASSVTSGLQETQYF. The DNA for the CDR3 is TGTGCCAGCAGCGTGACTAGCGGATTACAAGAGACCCAGTACTTC.

This rearrangement joins TRBV7-3 to TRBJ2-2; no definite D call. Deletions cut 5 bases from V and 0 bases from J, with 4 bases between. The CDR3 extends over 13 amino acids. The V gene's germline CDR1 is SGHTA and CDR2 FQGTGA. The CDR3 coding sequence is TGTGCCAGCAGCCAGACGAACACCGGGGAGCTGTTTTTT. It translates to CASSQTNTGELFF.

The V call is TRBV7-8, the J call TRBJ2-5, with D hard to call. V was cut by 5 bases and J by 1 base, with 14 bases left in between. This CDR3 spans 15 amino acids. Germline CDR1 reads SGHVS; CDR2 reads FQNEAQ. CDR3 DNA sequence: TGTGCCAGCAGCCCTAGGCTAGGGTCCCAAGAGACCCAGTACTTC. This translates into CASSPRLGSQETQYF.

The chain joins TRBV2 to TRBJ1-3; D unresolved. V gave up 6 bases and J gave up 0 bases, with 12 bases separating them. Per germline, CDR1 SNHLY and CDR2 FYNNEI. The CDR3 sequence is 15 residues long. The CDR3 DNA is TGTGCCAGCAGGCCGGATAGCAGCTCTGGAAACACCATATATTTT. Protein sequence: CASRPDSSSGNTIYF.

V gene TRBV19 combines with J gene TRBJ1-5; D perhaps matches TRBD1 (6 bases). CDR3 size: 14 residues. The V and J ends lost 3 bases and 2 bases respectively, with 8 bases between them. Germline values: CDR1 LNHDA, CDR2 SQIVND (reference sequence). As DNA, the CDR3 is TGTGCCAGTAGTATGACAGGACGCAATCAGCCCCAGCATTTT. This sequence encodes CASSMTGRNQPQHF.